This is a list of T cell receptor beta chains from one sample in a study of blood T cell repertoires in COVID-19. Data came from immunoSEQ multiplex PCR; TCRdb stores just in-frame clones and leaves some out. The sample holds about 240,000 clones, 82% seen once. Input material: peripheral blood. Receptors originate from a woman aged 60-70 years with active or convalescent COVID-19. The CDR3 runs from the conserved cysteine through the conserved F or W. The D gene is left open where the match is weak. Not every row has a clone size; where given, it reads once, few, many or a size class.

size,D,V,J,CDR3,DNA
.,.,TRBV28,TRBJ1-2,CASSLGTNYGYTF,TGTGCCAGCAGTTTGGGCACCAACTATGGCTACACCTTC
.,.,TRBV10-1,TRBJ2-5,CASRGAADQETQYF,TGCGCCAGCAGGGGGGCGGCAGACCAAGAGACCCAGTACTTC
.,.,TRBV3-1/TRBV3-2,TRBJ2-5,CASTTPGLPETQYF,TGTGCCAGCACCACTCCGGGACTCCCAGAGACCCAGTACTTC
.,TRBD1,TRBV7-6,TRBJ1-5,CASSRDRGINQPQHF,TGTGCCAGCAGCCGCGACAGGGGGATCAATCAGCCCCAGCATTTT
.,TRBD1,TRBV6-5,TRBJ2-2,CASRDRGSTGELFF,TGTGCCAGCCGGGACAGGGGTTCCACCGGGGAGCTGTTTTTT
once,TRBD2,TRBV2,TRBJ2-5,CASRSGGAMEETQYF,TGTGCCAGCCGTAGCGGGGGGGCCATGGAGGAGACCCAGTACTTC
.,.,TRBV3-1/TRBV3-2,TRBJ2-3,CASSQLVGRSSTDTQYF,TGTGCCAGCAGCCAACTAGTGGGGCGGAGTAGCACAGATACGCAGTATTTT
.,.,TRBV21-1,TRBJ1-2,CASSKSEGAYPASCGYTF,TGTGCCAGCAGCAAAAGTGAGGGGGCATACCCAGCCTCGTGCGGCTACACCTTC
many,TRBD1,TRBV19,TRBJ1-4,CASSMFARPGQGAEKLFF,TGTGCCAGTAGTATGTTCGCCCGACCGGGACAGGGGGCAGAAAAACTGTTTTTT
.,.,TRBV7-9,TRBJ2-3,CASSEGQLSTDTQYF,TGTGCCAGCAGCGAAGGACAGCTCAGCACAGATACGCAGTATTTT
once,.,TRBV6-5,TRBJ1-2,CASSFQGTTGYTF,TGTGCCAGCAGCTTCCAGGGTACGACTGGCTACACCTTC
.,.,TRBV7-2,TRBJ1-1,CASTKSRSTEAFF,TGTGCCAGCACCAAGTCCCGGAGCACTGAAGCTTTCTTT
.,.,TRBV30,TRBJ1-1,CAWKARAGTEAFF,TGTGCCTGGAAAGCCAGAGCGGGCACTGAAGCTTTCTTT
.,TRBD2,TRBV5-8,TRBJ2-5,CASSNPGEGRKETQYF,TGTGCCAGCAGCAACCCTGGGGAGGGGCGAAAAGAGACCCAGTACTTC
.,TRBD2,TRBV7-3,TRBJ2-1,CASSSTSGEQFF,TGTGCCAGCAGCTCAACTAGCGGCGAGCAGTTCTTC
.,.,TRBV12-3/TRBV12-4,TRBJ1-1,CASSFRGAAEAFF,TGTGCCAGCAGTTTCCGGGGGGCCGCTGAAGCTTTCTTT
once,TRBD1,TRBV14,TRBJ1-2,CASSTRQGAFGYTF,TGTGCCAGCAGCACCCGACAGGGGGCTTTTGGCTACACCTTC
few,.,TRBV27,TRBJ2-6,CASSSPGAGANVLTF,TGTGCCAGCAGTTCCCCAGGGGCTGGGGCCAACGTCCTGACTTTC
.,.,TRBV30,TRBJ1-2,CAWSANYYGYTF,TGTGCCTGGAGTGCTAACTACTATGGCTACACCTTC
.,TRBD1,TRBV2,TRBJ1-2,CASRAGTGSGDGYTF,TGTGCCAGCAGAGCCGGGACAGGGTCCGGCGATGGCTACACCTTC
.,.,TRBV3-1/TRBV3-2,TRBJ2-7,CASSYRVSSYEQYF,TGTGCCAGCAGCTACAGGGTTAGCTCCTACGAGCAGTACTTC
.,TRBD1,TRBV19,TRBJ2-3,CASSKDRGRVTDTQYF,TGTGCCAGTAGTAAAGACAGGGGAAGGGTCACAGATACGCAGTATTTT
.,TRBD1,TRBV6-2/TRBV6-3,TRBJ2-6,CASSRTGSGANVLTF,TGTGCCAGCAGCCGGACAGGGTCCGGGGCCAACGTCCTGACTTTC
once,TRBD1,TRBV19,TRBJ1-4,CASSRTGTEKLFF,TGTGCCAGTAGTAGGACAGGAACTGAAAAACTGTTTTTT
.,.,TRBV6-5,TRBJ2-1,CASSTQYNEQFF,TGTGCCAGCAGCACGCAGTACAATGAGCAGTTCTTC
.,.,TRBV3-1/TRBV3-2,TRBJ2-1,CASSQSYNEQFF,TGTGCCAGCAGCCAATCTTACAATGAGCAGTTCTTC
.,.,TRBV11-2,TRBJ2-2,CASSPGRGTGELFF,TGTGCCAGCAGCCCCGGTCGGGGAACCGGGGAGCTGTTTTTT
.,.,TRBV5-4,TRBJ2-7,CASSLGGDSYEQYF,TGTGCCAGCAGCCTCGGAGGGGACTCCTACGAGCAGTACTTC
.,.,TRBV21-1,TRBJ2-3,CASSAPGLGSFTDTQYF,TGTGCCAGCAGCGCACCGGGACTAGGAAGTTTCACAGATACGCAGTATTTT
once,TRBD1,TRBV5-1,TRBJ2-5,CASSYRGSETQYF,TGCGCCAGCAGCTACAGGGGTTCGGAGACCCAGTACTTC
.,TRBD2,TRBV5-1,TRBJ2-3,CASRKTSGGSTDTQYF,TGCGCCAGCAGGAAGACTAGCGGGGGAAGCACAGATACGCAGTATTTT
.,TRBD1,TRBV18,TRBJ1-5,CASSPDRVGQPQHF,TGTGCCAGCTCACCGGACAGGGTGGGGCAGCCCCAGCATTTT
few,TRBD2,TRBV5-1,TRBJ2-5,CASSSGLAERPQYF,TGCGCCAGCAGTTCAGGACTAGCGGAACGACCCCAGTACTTC
.,.,TRBV7-9,TRBJ1-2,CASSSIGAGYTF,TGTGCCAGCAGCTCAATTGGGGCTGGCTACACCTTC
.,.,TRBV4-2,TRBJ2-2,CASSQESSGNTGELFF,TGTGCCAGCAGCCAAGAATCCAGCGGGAACACCGGGGAGCTGTTTTTT
.,.,TRBV6-1,TRBJ1-2,CASSESPGTNYGYTF,TGTGCCAGCAGTGAAAGCCCCGGGACAAACTATGGCTACACCTTC
medium-sized,.,TRBV29-1,TRBJ2-5,CSATGETQYF,TGCAGCGCAACAGGGGAGACCCAGTACTTC
.,.,TRBV3-1/TRBV3-2,TRBJ2-5,CASSSLGGRGETQYF,TGTGCCAGCAGCTCCCTCGGGGGACGGGGAGAGACCCAGTACTTC
once,.,TRBV2,TRBJ1-2,CASSAEQGTTGGYTF,TGTGCCAGCAGTGCCGAACAGGGAACGACTGGAGGCTACACCTTC
.,TRBD1,TRBV6-4,TRBJ1-6,CASGTDYNSPLHF,TGTGCCAGCGGGACAGATTATAATTCACCCCTCCACTTT
.,TRBD2,TRBV11-3,TRBJ2-1,CASSLDGLAGHNEQFF,TGTGCCAGCAGCTTAGATGGGCTAGCGGGTCACAATGAGCAGTTCTTC
.,TRBD1,TRBV29-1,TRBJ1-1,CSVEGPGQGAVNTEAFF,TGCAGCGTTGAAGGGCCGGGACAGGGGGCGGTGAACACTGAAGCTTTCTTT
.,TRBD2,TRBV9,TRBJ2-2,CASSDPVERGGTGELFF,TGTGCCAGCAGCGACCCCGTGGAGCGGGGGGGCACCGGGGAGCTGTTTTTT
.,TRBD1,TRBV18,TRBJ1-4,CASSLSGPQGISSNEKLFF,TGTGCCAGCTCACTCTCCGGGCCACAGGGGATTTCTTCTAATGAAAAACTGTTTTTT
many,TRBD1,TRBV7-2,TRBJ1-1,CASSFPGGTEAFF,TGTGCCAGCAGCTTCCCAGGGGGCACTGAAGCTTTCTTT
once,TRBD2,TRBV11-2,TRBJ2-7,CASGAGGEQYF,TGTGCCAGCGGAGCGGGGGGCGAGCAGTACTTC
.,TRBD2,TRBV5-1,TRBJ2-7,CASSFQTSGYSYEQYF,TGCGCCAGCAGCTTTCAGACTAGCGGTTATTCCTACGAGCAGTACTTC
few,TRBD1,TRBV19,TRBJ2-7,CASAPTGGPTYEQYF,TGTGCCAGTGCCCCAACAGGGGGACCCACCTACGAGCAGTACTTC
.,TRBD2,TRBV7-2,TRBJ2-6,CASRLSGVSSGANVLTF,TGTGCCAGCCGACTCAGCGGGGTCAGCTCTGGGGCCAACGTCCTGACTTTC
.,.,TRBV5-1,TRBJ2-7,CASSLDRSYEQYF,TGCGCCAGCAGCTTGGACAGGTCCTACGAGCAGTACTTC
once,.,TRBV7-9,TRBJ1-1,CASSSRQGEAFF,TGTGCCAGCAGCTCTCGACAAGGAGAAGCTTTCTTT
.,.,TRBV15,TRBJ2-4,CATSPEWGLAKNIQYF,TGTGCCACCAGCCCCGAGTGGGGGCTAGCCAAAAACATTCAGTACTTC
.,.,TRBV12-3/TRBV12-4,TRBJ1-1,CASRGRGAQAFF,TGTGCCAGCAGGGGCCGGGGAGCCCAAGCTTTCTTT
.,TRBD2,TRBV20-1,TRBJ2-5,CSASGDYLETQYF,TGCAGTGCTAGTGGGGACTACCTAGAGACCCAGTACTTC
few,TRBD2,TRBV4-1,TRBJ2-7,CASSQRSGGPSYEQYF,TGCGCCAGCAGCCAAAGGAGCGGGGGGCCCTCCTACGAGCAGTACTTC